The rows below give T cell receptor beta chains drawn from one sample of a study of blood T cell repertoires in COVID-19. Profiled with immunoSEQ multiplex PCR; TCRdb holds only in-frame clones, not every one. The table has about 260,000 clones, 80% to 90% seen once. Sequenced input: PBMCs or T cells enriched from blood (not recorded which). These receptors were collected from a woman between 18 and 30 years old who had recovered from COVID-19. Each CDR3 is given with its conserved first and last residue. D genes are given only for firm matches. Not every row has a clone size; where given, it reads once, few, many or a size class.

j_call	d_call	v_call	clone_size	cdr3_aa	cdr3_nt
TRBJ2-7	TRBD1	TRBV5-1	NA	CASSSTPVRTGTSYEQYF	TGCGCCAGCAGCTCTACCCCTGTCCGGACAGGCACCTCCTACGAGCAGTACTTC
TRBJ2-1	TRBD2	TRBV7-2	NA	CASSSKGLAGRSYNEQFF	TGTGCCAGCAGCTCAAAGGGACTAGCGGGGCGATCCTACAATGAGCAGTTCTTC
TRBJ1-1	NA	TRBV18	once	CASSPPQMANTEAFF	TGTGCCAGCTCACCACCTCAGATGGCGAACACTGAAGCTTTCTTT
TRBJ2-5	NA	TRBV18	NA	CASSPDSSLTQETQYF	TGTGCCAGCTCACCTGACTCGTCATTGACCCAAGAGACCCAGTACTTC
TRBJ1-5	NA	TRBV10-2	NA	CASREGRGQPQHF	TGCGCCAGCAGGGAGGGGCGGGGGCAGCCCCAGCATTTT
TRBJ2-7	NA	TRBV19	NA	CASSIAGSSYEQYF	TGTGCCAGTAGTATAGCAGGCAGCTCCTACGAGCAGTACTTC
TRBJ1-5	NA	TRBV6-1	NA	CASSEVGGRSNQPQHF	TGTGCCAGCAGTGAAGTGGGGGGACGGAGCAATCAGCCCCAGCATTTT
TRBJ1-1	NA	TRBV25-1	NA	CASISQGRTEAFF	TGTGCCAGCATCAGTCAGGGCAGGACTGAAGCTTTCTTT
TRBJ1-1	TRBD1	TRBV19	NA	CASSMSRDRGFSEAFF	TGTGCCAGTAGTATGTCTAGGGACAGGGGGTTTTCTGAAGCTTTCTTT
TRBJ2-7	TRBD1	TRBV4-1	NA	CASSLEGQGNYEQYF	TGCGCCAGCAGCCTTGAAGGACAGGGGAACTACGAGCAGTACTTC
TRBJ2-2	NA	TRBV18	NA	CASSPILPGNTGELFF	TGTGCCAGCTCACCGATCTTGCCGGGGAACACCGGGGAGCTGTTTTTT
TRBJ1-1	TRBD1	TRBV28	NA	CASSTTLPGTVLSTEAFF	TGTGCCAGCAGCACTACCCTTCCCGGGACAGTTTTGAGTACTGAAGCTTTCTTT
TRBJ2-1	NA	TRBV11-3	NA	CASSLDRGVSNEQFF	TGTGCCAGCAGCTTAGATCGGGGTGTCTCCAATGAGCAGTTCTTC
TRBJ2-1	TRBD2	TRBV5-1	NA	CASSLTSGMYNEQFF	TGCGCCAGCAGCTTGACTAGCGGAATGTACAATGAGCAGTTCTTC
TRBJ1-4	NA	TRBV10-1	few	CASSESAPGGVVGEKLFF	TGCGCCAGCAGTGAGTCTGCACCTGGAGGGGTAGTAGGTGAAAAACTGTTTTTT
TRBJ1-2	NA	TRBV19	NA	CASTPGLRTNYGYTF	TGTGCCAGTACGCCCGGACTCAGGACTAACTATGGCTACACCTTC